At least ten counts were recorded for the clone carrying this T cell receptor (beta chain). What it binds is not known. These data come from a study of T cells in Graves' hyperthyroidism and ophthalmopathy. Study conclusions and caveats: Model predictions of ophthalmopathy came a median 6.5 months before onset. Researchers found most expanded thyroid clonotypes above 0.001 in blood as well.

Diagnoses were made from clinical symptoms, serum measures (thyroxine and TRAb), thyroid ultrasound and orbital computed tomography. Cells are PBMCs isolated from 10 ml of fresh blood. Amplification of TCR beta CDR3 regions used RNA as the template. The primer set for the first-round RT-PCR of the TCR CDR3 was HTBI. Each CDR3 protein is one row after TCRdb ran MiXCR on the multiplex PCR reads. This sample has fewer than 350,000 distinct CDR3 sequences, with 10% to 15% found just once. The sequence was collected from a woman aged 25 to 39 with Graves' hyperthyroidism that later progressed to Graves' ophthalmopathy. Source material: blood.

DNA of the CDR3: TGTGCCAGCACCGTAGCGGGATCCGGCACAGATACGCAGTATTTT. Residues: CASTVAGSGTDTQYF. The chain is built from TRBV11-2 and TRBJ2-3; 8 nucleotides match TRBD2. Germline values: CDR1 SGHAT, CDR2 FQNNGV. The ends lost 7 bases at V and 1 base at J; junction bases unmatched: 7. The CDR3 runs to 15 residues.